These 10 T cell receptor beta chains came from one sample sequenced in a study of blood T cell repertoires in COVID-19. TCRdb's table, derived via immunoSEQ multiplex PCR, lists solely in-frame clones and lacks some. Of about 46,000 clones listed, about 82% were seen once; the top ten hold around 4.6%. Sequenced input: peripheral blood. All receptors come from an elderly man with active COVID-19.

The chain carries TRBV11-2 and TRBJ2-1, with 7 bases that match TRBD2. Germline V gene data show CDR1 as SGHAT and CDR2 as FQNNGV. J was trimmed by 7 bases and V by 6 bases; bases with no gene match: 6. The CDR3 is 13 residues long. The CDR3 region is CASSFPGRNEQFF. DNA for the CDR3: TGTGCCAGCAGTTTCCCCGGGAGGAATGAGCAGTTCTTC.

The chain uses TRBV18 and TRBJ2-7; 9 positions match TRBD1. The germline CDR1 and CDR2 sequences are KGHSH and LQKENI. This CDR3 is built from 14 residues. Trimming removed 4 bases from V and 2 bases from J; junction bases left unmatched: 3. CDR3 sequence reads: CASSRDRVTYEQYF. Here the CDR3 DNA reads TGTGCCAGCTCACGGGACAGGGTCACCTACGAGCAGTACTTC.

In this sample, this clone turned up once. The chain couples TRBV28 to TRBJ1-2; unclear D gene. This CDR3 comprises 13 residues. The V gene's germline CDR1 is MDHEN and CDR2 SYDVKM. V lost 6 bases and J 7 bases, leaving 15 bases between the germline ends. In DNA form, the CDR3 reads TGTGCCAGCAGAAGCCCTCCAACTGTTGGCTACACCTTC. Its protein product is CASRSPPTVGYTF.

The CDR3 coding sequence is TGTGCCAGCAGCTTGGTTGTCGGAGGGGGCACAGATACGCAGTATTTT. Translating it yields CASSLVVGGGTDTQYF. This rearrangement joins TRBV5-6 to TRBJ2-3; maybe TRBD2 (6 bases). Looked up from germline, CDR1 is SGHDT and CDR2 is YYEEEE. V was cut by 0 bases and J by 1 base, with 12 bases left in between. The CDR3 has 16 residues.

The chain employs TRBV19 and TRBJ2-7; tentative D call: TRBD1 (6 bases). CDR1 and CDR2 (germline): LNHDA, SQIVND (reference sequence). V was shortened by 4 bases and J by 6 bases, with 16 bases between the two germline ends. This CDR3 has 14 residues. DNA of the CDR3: TGTGCCAGTAGTAACTCAGGGGAAGGAGCCGAGCAGTACTTC. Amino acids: CASSNSGEGAEQYF.

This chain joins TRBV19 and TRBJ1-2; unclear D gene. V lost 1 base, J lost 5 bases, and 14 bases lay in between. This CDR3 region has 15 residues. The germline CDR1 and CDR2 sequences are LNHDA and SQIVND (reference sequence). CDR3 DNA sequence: TGTGCCAGTAGTATAGGGGAAGGGCGGGTATATGGCTACACCTTC. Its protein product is CASSIGEGRVYGYTF.

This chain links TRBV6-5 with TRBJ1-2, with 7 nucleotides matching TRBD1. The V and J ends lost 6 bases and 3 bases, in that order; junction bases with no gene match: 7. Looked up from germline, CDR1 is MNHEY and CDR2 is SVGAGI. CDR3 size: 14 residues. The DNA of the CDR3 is TGTGCCAGCAGCCGCCGTCAGGGGGACTATGGCTACACCTTC. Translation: CASSRRQGDYGYTF.

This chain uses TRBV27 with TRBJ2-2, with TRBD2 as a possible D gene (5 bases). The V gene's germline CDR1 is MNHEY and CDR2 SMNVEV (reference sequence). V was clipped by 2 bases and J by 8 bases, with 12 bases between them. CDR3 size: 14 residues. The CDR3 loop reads CASSLISASGELFF. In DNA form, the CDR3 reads TGTGCCAGCAGTTTAATTAGCGCGAGTGGGGAGCTGTTTTTT.

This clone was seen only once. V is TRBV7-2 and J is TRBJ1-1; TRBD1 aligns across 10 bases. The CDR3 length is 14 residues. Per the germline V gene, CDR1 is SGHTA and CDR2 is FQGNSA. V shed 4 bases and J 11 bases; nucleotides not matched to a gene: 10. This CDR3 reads CASSSPGQGWRAFF. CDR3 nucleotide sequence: TGTGCCAGCAGCTCCCCGGGACAGGGGTGGAGGGCTTTCTTT.

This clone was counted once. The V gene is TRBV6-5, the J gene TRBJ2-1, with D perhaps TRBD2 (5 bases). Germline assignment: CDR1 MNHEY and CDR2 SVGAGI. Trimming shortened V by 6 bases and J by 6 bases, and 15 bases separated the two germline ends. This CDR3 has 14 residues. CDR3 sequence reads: CASSPARAGNEQFF. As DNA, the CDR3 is TGTGCCAGCAGCCCAGCGCGGGCGGGCAATGAGCAGTTCTTC.